This T cell receptor (beta chain) was captured by sequencing in a study of T cell responses to AZD1222 COVID-19 vaccine (dated by TCRdb to the early 2020s). Study-level background: AZD1222 recipients with second doses at about 4 weeks or about 12 weeks were pooled, because spike-specific TCR depth and breadth did not differ between schedules. Trial participants were enrolled by age into subgroups of 18-55, 56-69 and 70-plus years, and roughly 160, 29 and 62 TCR-sequenced participants, respectively, were included in these subgroups. A total of 233 trial participants underwent TCR sequencing, of whom more than 200 had received two doses of AZD1222 and approximately 25 had received two doses of the MenACWY control vaccine.

Via the germline V gene, CDR1 is MDHEN and CDR2 SYDVKM. V lost 6 bases and J lost 7 bases; the stretch between them is 21 bases long. The CDR3 runs 15 residues from the cysteine to the phenylalanine. Only CDR3 DNA remains: 45 bases, in frame from the first base. This sample's time point label indicates: baseline before first vaccination. Vaccinee samples were obtained from the UK trials COV001 and COV002, which included a single-blind randomized controlled phase 2/3 trial of AZD1222 (ChAdOx1 nCoV-19) in healthy adults. For TCRbeta chain sequencing, PBMC samples were collected from trial participants at day 0 and at day 28 after the second dose. The CDR3 regions of human TCRbeta chains were subjected to immunosequencing. On the authors' methods: TCRs in the repertoires were matched against a reference library of SARS-CoV-2-specific TCRs that had been generated with the MIRA antigen-specificity platform. Breadth was defined as the fraction of unique TCRs that were SARS-CoV-2-associated, and depth was defined as the fraction of total T cells that were SARS-CoV-2-associated. Using the MIRA data, each spike-specific TCR was mapped to the spike region that the TCR reacts to and placed in a CD4 or CD8 class. Log10-transformed breadth and depth values were compared by one-way ANOVA with Sidak's multiple comparisons tests. Not all clones reach the TCRdb copy of this immuneACCESS table, which keeps in-frame sequences only. Checked studies attribute under half of the gap to unresolved V genes and leave the rest unexplained. V, J and clone size are taken as reported in that table, and D and trimming were inferred from the DNA itself. Within this sample are 150,000 to 200,000 clones, with around 92% of them counted one time only. The top ten clones comprise around 2.3% of the sample.

Results and caveats for the whole study, not just this receptor: Nearly half of unique spike-specific TCRs reportedly recognized epitopes outside regions mutated in the B.1.351 and B.1.1.7 variants. In the small 56-69-year group, the increase in depth fell short of significance, most likely because of low power. After two AZD1222 doses, both the breadth and the depth of spike-specific TCRs were significantly higher than at day 0 and than in MenACWY recipients. No day 14 peak-response samples were available, so repertoires were characterized only after the peak T cell response. Most participants were white British and females outnumbered males, and the authors suggested that clonal diversity may have been underestimated. The vaccine-associated CD4 TCRs covered the entire spike protein, and the dominant responses fell in regions 160-218 and 743-854. Only five to seven AZD1222 recipients were SARS-CoV-2 seropositive at baseline, limiting conclusions about previously exposed vaccinees.

Notes on this clone: Its antigen remains unidentified. Per-base quality was not reported, and no clone a single base away is much larger than it.

In this chain, TRBV28 is recombined with TRBJ2-5, with the D call perhaps TRBD1 or TRBD2, each one matching 6 bases. This clonotype was obtained from an adult in good health. Sequencing used peripheral blood, obtained on day 0 of AZD1222 vaccination. The sequence in DNA is TGTGCCAGCAGCCCCAGGTGGAGGGGCAGGGGGACCCAGTACTTC. Its translation reads: CASSPRWRGRGTQYF.